This T cell receptor beta chain was recorded in a study of CD8 T cells in Susac syndrome. V gave up 4 bases and J gave up 6 bases, with 10 bases separating them. The CDR3 has 14 amino acids. Germline loops: CDR1 MGHRA, CDR2 YSYEKL. About 0.5 to 1 ug RNA was reverse transcribed with random hexamers. TCRdb fed the immunoSEQ multiplex PCR reads into MiXCR, producing one record per CDR3 protein. The table includes approximately 71,000 distinct CDR3 sequences, just over 95% detected once. In the multiple sclerosis control group, patients were treatment-naive and had stable or active relapsing-remitting disease.

The rearrangement uses TRBV4-1 and TRBJ1-6; TRBD1 is a possible D gene (6 bases). The source of this sequence is a human donor with multiple sclerosis. Sequencing was carried out using CD4+ T cells from PBMCs. CDR3 sequence (DNA): TGCGCCAGCAGCCTGGACAGCCGTAATTCACCCCTCCACTTT. Translating it yields CASSLDSRNSPLHF.